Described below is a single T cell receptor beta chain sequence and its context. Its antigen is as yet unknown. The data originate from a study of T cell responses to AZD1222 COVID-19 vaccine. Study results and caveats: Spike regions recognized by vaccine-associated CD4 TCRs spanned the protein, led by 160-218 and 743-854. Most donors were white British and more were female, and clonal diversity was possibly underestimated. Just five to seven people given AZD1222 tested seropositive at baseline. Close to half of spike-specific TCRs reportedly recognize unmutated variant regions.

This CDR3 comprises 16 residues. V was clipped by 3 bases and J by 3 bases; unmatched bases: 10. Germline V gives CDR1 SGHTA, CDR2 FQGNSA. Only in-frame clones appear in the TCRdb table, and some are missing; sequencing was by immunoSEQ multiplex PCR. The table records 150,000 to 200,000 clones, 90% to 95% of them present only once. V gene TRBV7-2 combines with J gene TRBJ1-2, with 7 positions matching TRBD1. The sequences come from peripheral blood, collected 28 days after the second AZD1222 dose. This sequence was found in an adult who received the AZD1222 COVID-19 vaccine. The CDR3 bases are TGTGCCAGCAGCTTGGGGCCGAGGGGGCCTGACTATGGCTACACCTTC. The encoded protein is CASSLGPRGPDYGYTF.